The next 20 T cell receptor beta chains were all read from a single sample in a study of T cell changes during pregnancy in multiple sclerosis. Using immunoSEQ multiplex PCR, the repertoire was profiled, and TCRdb retains in-frame clones only, with some absent. The sample shows 57,000 or so clones, 80% to 95% of them seen only once. Sample: peripheral blood, taken after pregnancy. These receptors were taken from a female donor in good health, enrolled as a control in a pregnancy study.

This clone showed up just once. The chain has TRBV6-6 and TRBJ2-7, with 10 bases identical to TRBD1. The germline CDR1 and CDR2 sequences are MNHNY and SVGAGI (reference sequence). The V and J ends lost 6 bases and 2 bases, in that order; junction bases with no gene match: 4. CDR3 length equals 14 residues. The CDR3 region is CASSRTGGAYEQYF. The CDR3 nucleotides are TGTGCCAGCAGCCGGACAGGGGGGGCCTACGAGCAGTACTTC.

The rearrangement links TRBV5-4 to TRBJ2-3; 8 nucleotides agree with TRBD2. Trimming removed 2 bases from V and 4 bases from J; junction bases left unmatched: 18. Germline CDR1 and CDR2: SGHNT and YYREEE (reference sequence). This CDR3 has 19 amino acids. The CDR3 nucleotides are TGTGCCAGCAGCTTTAAACTAGCGGCCCTACCGACCGTGGCAGATACGCAGTATTTT. Its protein is CASSFKLAALPTVADTQYF.

The chain links TRBV5-6 to TRBJ2-5, with 12 bases lining up with TRBD2. The J segment lost 11 bases and the V segment lost 0 bases, leaving 2 bases of the junction unmatched. Germline CDR1 is SGHDT and CDR2 is YYEEEE. There are 13 residues in the CDR3. As DNA, the CDR3 is TGTGCCAGCAGCTTGGCGGGGACTAGCGGGCAGTACTTC. It specifies CASSLAGTSGQYF.

The V and J genes are TRBV6-1 and TRBJ1-2; D possibly corresponds to TRBD1 (5 bases). Germline lookup yields CDR1 MNHNS and CDR2 SASEGT. The CDR3 covers 15 residues. V was cut by 6 bases and J by 4 bases, with 18 bases left in between. The CDR3 protein is CASSSVLQGLYGYTF. The CDR3 nucleotides are TGTGCCAGCAGCTCGGTCCTGCAGGGTCTCTATGGCTACACCTTC.

The genes are TRBV19 and TRBJ1-1; tentative D call: TRBD1 (5 bases). The CDR3 is made up of 14 amino acids. V was clipped by 7 bases and J by 2 bases, with 14 bases between them. Germline CDR1 is LNHDA and CDR2 is SQIVND (reference sequence). This CDR3 is CASMWGRGNTEAFF. In DNA, the CDR3 is TGTGCCAGTATGTGGGGCAGAGGAAACACTGAAGCTTTCTTT. The full variable domain, rest sourced from reference TRBV19 and TRBJ1-1, is DGGITQSPKYLFRKEGQNVTLSCEQNLNHDAMYWYRQDPGQGLRLIYYSQIVNDFQKGDIAEGYSVSREKKESFPLTVTSAQKNPTAFYLCASMWGRGNTEAFFGQGTRLTVV.

The chain links TRBV5-8 to TRBJ1-2; TRBD1 matches at 8 bases. Germline lookup yields CDR1 SGHTS and CDR2 YDEGEE. The junction had 6 bases not matched to a gene; V was cut back by 4 bases and J by 4 bases. The CDR3 has 14 residues. The CDR3: CASSPAGGSYGYTF. The CDR3 bases are TGTGCCAGCAGCCCGGCAGGGGGCAGCTATGGCTACACCTTC. The variable domain in full, with the rest retrieved from reference TRBV5-8 and TRBJ1-2, is EAGVTQSPTHLIKTRGQQATLRCSPISGHTSVYWYQQALGLGLQFLLWYDEGEERNRGNFPPRFSGRQFPNYSSELNVNALELEDSALYLCASSPAGGSYGYTFGSGTRLTVV.

The CDR3 protein is CASSWLRTGTGGYTF. The CDR3 DNA reads as TGTGCCAGCAGCTGGCTACGGACAGGGACCGGGGGCTACACCTTC. V gene TRBV5-5 combines with J gene TRBJ1-2; TRBD1 matches 8 bases. J was trimmed by 8 bases and V by 3 bases; bases with no gene match: 12. Germline-derived CDR1 and CDR2 are SGHKS and YYEKEE (reference sequence). The CDR3 contains 15 residues. The full variable domain, with the rest looked up from reference TRBV5-5 and TRBJ1-2, is DAGVTQSPTHLIKTRGQQVTLRCSPISGHKSVSWYQQVLGQGPQFIFQYYEKEERGRGNFPDRFSARQFPNYSSELNVNALLLGDSALYLCASSWLRTGTGGYTFGSGTRLTVV.

The rearrangement uses TRBV5-4 and TRBJ2-7; 10 bases line up with TRBD1. Germline-derived CDR1 and CDR2 are SGHNT and YYREEE (reference sequence). V shed 0 bases and J 2 bases; nucleotides not matched to a gene: 2. This CDR3 is built from 15 residues. CDR3 DNA sequence: TGTGCCAGCAGCTTGGGCGGGACAGGGGCCTACGAGCAGTACTTC. Its protein product is CASSLGGTGAYEQYF.

V and J are TRBV27 and TRBJ1-5; 8 bases match TRBD1. CDR1 and CDR2 from the germline V gene are MNHEY and SMNVEV (reference sequence). Trimming removed 3 bases from V and 7 bases from J; junction bases left unmatched: 8. The CDR3 totals 15 residues. The CDR3 bases are TGTGCCAGCAGTTTCTTGCAGGGGGCAGGCCAGCCCCAGCATTTT. Translating gives CASSFLQGAGQPQHF.

The chain links TRBV7-2 to TRBJ2-7; TRBD1 might be the D (5 bases). Trimming removed 5 bases from V and 5 bases from J, with 16 bases in between. Germline V gives CDR1 SGHTA, CDR2 FQGNSA. The CDR3 is made up of 14 amino acids. DNA of the CDR3: TGTGCCAGCAGCCTAGTTGCCTCCAGGGACGAGCAGTACTTC. This translates into CASSLVASRDEQYF.

The rearrangement joins TRBV5-8 to TRBJ2-5; 10 nucleotides agree with TRBD1. CDR1 is SGHTS, CDR2 YDEGEE, per germline. After removal of 2 bases from V and 3 bases from J, the junction contained 4 bases not matched to a gene. The CDR3 runs to 15 residues. As DNA, the CDR3 is TGTGCCAGCAGCTTAGGGACAGGGGCTAAAGAGACCCAGTACTTC. Residues: CASSLGTGAKETQYF.

This chain links TRBV7-3 with TRBJ2-1, with D perhaps TRBD2 (6 bases). The V end lost 0 bases, the J end lost 4 bases, and 16 bases lay between the germline ends. The V gene's germline CDR1 is SGHTA and CDR2 FQGTGA. The CDR3 covers 17 residues. The CDR3 region has the DNA TGTGCCAGCAGCTTAACCGGGGCTAGCGAAGGTTACAATGAGCAGTTCTTC. Residues: CASSLTGASEGYNEQFF.

V and J are TRBV5-1 and TRBJ2-3, with D perhaps TRBD2 (6 bases). V lost 1 base to trimming and J lost 4 bases, with 13 bases between them. This CDR3 has 15 residues. The germline CDR1 and CDR2 sequences are SGHRS and YFSETQ. In DNA, the CDR3 is TGCGCCAGCAGCTTGACGGGAGTATGGTCAGATACGCAGTATTTT. Its translation: CASSLTGVWSDTQYF.

This chain uses TRBV11-2 with TRBJ1-5; the match to TRBD1 covers 9 bases. J lost 1 base, V lost 3 bases, and 1 base had no gene match. This CDR3 is built from 15 residues. Germline assignment: CDR1 SGHAT and CDR2 FQNNGV. Here the CDR3 reads CASSLTGGSNQPQHF. CDR3 DNA sequence: TGTGCCAGCAGCTTGACAGGGGGAAGCAATCAGCCCCAGCATTTT.

J is TRBJ1-2 and V is TRBV6-5, with 7 bases that match TRBD1. V dropped 2 bases and J dropped 8; count of bases not matched to a gene: 5. CDR1 and CDR2 (germline): MNHEY, SVGAGI. The CDR3 covers 13 residues. The chain's CDR3 is CASSYNGDSGYTF. DNA of the CDR3: TGTGCCAGCAGTTACAACGGGGACAGCGGCTACACCTTC.

In DNA, the CDR3 is TGTGCCAGCAGGTTAACCCGGGACAGGGTCTCCGAGCAGTACTTC. It yields the protein CASRLTRDRVSEQYF. This chain links TRBV7-2 with TRBJ2-7; 9 bases fit TRBD1. V was clipped by 6 bases and J by 6 bases; unmatched bases: 12. CDR1 SGHTA and CDR2 FQGNSA come from the germline V gene. The length of the CDR3 is 15 residues.

This clone was counted a few times. The gene calls are TRBV4-3 and TRBJ2-3; perhaps TRBD2 as D (6 bases). CDR3 length equals 14 residues. Trimming stripped 5 bases from V and 1 base from J, with 10 bases between. In germline, CDR1 is LGHNA, CDR2 YSLEER. In nucleotides, the CDR3 is TGCGCCAGCAGCGGGGGGTTGGGCACAGATACGCAGTATTTT. It is translated as CASSGGLGTDTQYF.

The chain carries TRBV6-1 and TRBJ2-7, with TRBD2 as a possible D gene (6 bases). Deletions cut 3 bases from V and 2 bases from J, with 11 bases between. Per germline, CDR1 MNHNS and CDR2 SASEGT. This CDR3 region has 14 residues. In DNA form, the CDR3 reads TGTGCCAGCAGTGACCCGACTAGTACCTACGAGCAGTACTTC. It translates to CASSDPTSTYEQYF.

The J gene is TRBJ1-5, the V gene TRBV2, with 9 bases matching TRBD1. Germline values: CDR1 SNHLY, CDR2 FYNNEI. CDR3 length: 17 residues. With V trimmed by 3 bases and J by 1 base, 7 bases remained unmatched. The chain's CDR3 is CASSEGQGLRSNQPQHF. For the CDR3, the DNA is TGTGCCAGCAGTGAGGGACAGGGTCTTAGGAGCAATCAGCCCCAGCATTTT.

The chain is built from TRBV6-1 and TRBJ1-2, with 7 bases fitting TRBD1. CDR1 and CDR2 (germline): MNHNS, SASEGT. This CDR3 spans 13 amino acids. Germline trimming cut 6 bases from V and 5 bases from J; bases unmatched to any gene: 6. CDR3 sequence reads: CASRGDSPYGYTF. The CDR3 bases are TGTGCCAGCAGGGGGGACAGCCCTTATGGCTACACCTTC.